The 8 T cell receptor beta chains listed next were all sequenced from one sample in a study of Tregs in tolerant kidney transplant recipients. Their antigens are not known. Assay: immunoSEQ multiplex PCR; the TCRdb copy retains only in-frame clones and omits some. In the table there are more than 30,000 clones, approximately 83% of which are singletons. Material: Tregs from blood cultured with allogeneic cells. These receptors all come from a human donor in good health.

The chain carries TRBV7-2 and TRBJ1-2; 10 bases are shared with TRBD1. The CDR3 loop spans 13 amino acids. Germline V CDR1 and CDR2: SGHTA, FQGNSA. Trimming cost V 7 bases and J 6 bases; bases outside gene matches: 5. The CDR3 spells CASTQTGGDGYTF. CDR3 sequence (DNA): TGTGCCAGCACCCAGACAGGGGGCGATGGCTACACCTTC.

This chain connects TRBV15 to TRBJ2-7, with 7 bases that match TRBD2. J was trimmed by 6 bases and V by 6 bases; bases with no gene match: 11. The CDR3 spans 14 residues. Germline V CDR1 and CDR2: LNHNV, YYDKDF (reference sequence). CDR3: CATRVGGGSLEQYF. CDR3 nucleotide sequence: TGTGCCACCAGGGTCGGGGGAGGGTCCCTCGAGCAGTACTTC.

The chain joins TRBV7-9 to TRBJ1-2; TRBD1 matches 7 bases. V shed 5 bases, J shed 8 bases, and the junction held 8 bases outside the gene matches. Germline lookup yields CDR1 SEHNR and CDR2 FQNEAQ (reference sequence). The CDR3 contains 13 residues. Here the CDR3 reads CASSLSGGEGYTF. The CDR3 coding sequence is TGTGCCAGCAGCCTTTCAGGGGGGGAAGGCTACACCTTC.

The genes are TRBV4-2 and TRBJ1-3, with D possibly matching TRBD1 (6 bases). Germline CDR1 reads LGHNA; CDR2 reads YNFKEQ. CDR3 length equals 15 residues. Deletions cut 4 bases from V and 2 bases from J, with 12 bases between. The DNA for the CDR3 is TGTGCCAGCAGCCGTACAGGGAGGGCTGGAAACACCATATATTTT. Translating it yields CASSRTGRAGNTIYF.

This clone was seen a handful of times. The CDR3 DNA follows: TGCAGCATTCTGTGGGGGATCTCAGAGACCCAGTACTTC. Its translation: CSILWGISETQYF. This chain uses TRBV29-1 with TRBJ2-5, with D perhaps given as TRBD1 or TRBD2 (5 bases each). Per the germline V gene, CDR1 is SQVTM and CDR2 is ANQGSEA. V was pared by 8 bases and J by 4 bases, with 17 bases between. CDR3 length equals 13 residues.

This chain connects TRBV6-5 to TRBJ1-6; the D is unclear. The V end lost 6 bases, the J end lost 6 bases, and 9 bases lay between the germline ends. The CDR3 covers 13 residues. CDR1 and CDR2 (germline): MNHEY, SVGAGI. The CDR3 sequence: CASSPVRNSPLHF. The CDR3 nucleotides read TGTGCCAGCAGCCCCGTTCGTAATTCACCCCTCCACTTT.

The rearrangement joins TRBV11-2 to TRBJ2-3; the D is unclear. CDR3 length: 15 amino acids. The V gene lost 4 bases and the J gene lost 3 bases, with 14 bases spanning the gap. Per germline, CDR1 SGHAT and CDR2 FQNNGV. CDR3 DNA: TGTGCCAGCAGCTCGAATAGCTTACCAACAGATACGCAGTATTTT. As protein: CASSSNSLPTDTQYF.

The sample holds a few counts of this clone. This chain links TRBV7-8 with TRBJ2-1; no clear D. Germline V CDR1 and CDR2: SGHVS, FQNEAQ. The CDR3 is 11 amino acids. V lost 5 bases to trimming and J lost 10 bases, with 9 bases between them. CDR3 bases: TGTGCCAGCAGCAGAACAAACGAGCAGTTCTTC. Translation gives CASSRTNEQFF. Filled out from reference TRBV7-8 and TRBJ2-1, the complete variable domain reads GAGVSQSPRYKVAKRGQDVALRCDPISGHVSLFWYQQALGQGPEFLTYFQNEAQLDKSGLPSDRFFAERPEGSVSTLKIQRTQQEDSAVYLCASSRTNEQFFGPGTRLTVL.